The 14 T cell receptor beta chains below all came from one sample that was sequenced in a study of blood T cell repertoires in COVID-19. Method: immunoSEQ multiplex PCR; TCRdb's copy keeps in-frame clones and lacks some. In the table there are around 90,000 clones, approximately 92% of which are singletons. Specimen: peripheral blood. The receptors were gathered from a woman aged 60-75 years with active COVID-19.

The chain carries TRBV5-5 and TRBJ1-2; 7 bases align to TRBD1. Germline CDR1 reads SGHKS; CDR2 reads YYEKEE (reference sequence). The length of the CDR3 is 13 residues. Trimming cost V 4 bases and J 4 bases; bases outside gene matches: 4. Written as DNA, the CDR3 is TGTGCCAGCAGCACGGGACAGCCCTATGGCTACACCTTC. This translates into CASSTGQPYGYTF.

The gene calls are TRBV6-2 or TRBV6-3 and TRBJ1-2; a weak D match, TRBD1 (6 bases). Trimming cost V 4 bases and J 5 bases, with 11 bases left between them. The length of the CDR3 is 13 residues. The germline V gene has CDR1 MNHEY and CDR2 SVGEGT. CDR3 sequence reads: CASSFTGQYGYTF. The CDR3 DNA reads TGTGCCAGCAGTTTCACTGGACAGTATGGCTACACCTTC.

J is TRBJ2-7 and V is TRBV15; the match to TRBD2 covers 10 bases. Trimming at V came to 0 bases and at J to 3 bases, leaving 5 bases not matched to a gene. This CDR3 region has 16 residues. Germline CDR1 is LNHNV and CDR2 is YYDKDF (reference sequence). DNA of the CDR3: TGTGCCACCAGCAGAGACTCACTAGCGGGACTCTACGAGCAGTACTTC. Its translation is CATSRDSLAGLYEQYF.

This rearrangement joins TRBV7-8 to TRBJ2-5, with 7 positions matching TRBD1. With 5 bases clipped from V and 7 bases from J, the junction kept 7 bases outside the gene matches. The CDR3 totals 13 residues. Germline-derived CDR1 and CDR2 are SGHVS and FQNEAQ. The CDR3 DNA reads as TGTGCCAGCAGCGAAGGGGGCGACACGACCCAGTACTTC. Translating gives CASSEGGDTTQYF.

This rearrangement joins TRBV28 to TRBJ2-3, with 7 bases identical to TRBD1. The CDR3 runs to 15 residues. Looked up from germline, CDR1 is MDHEN and CDR2 is SYDVKM. The V gene end was trimmed by 5 bases and the J gene end by 2 bases; junction bases not matched to a gene: 7. The CDR3 reads CASSLTGFNTDTQYF. CDR3 in DNA: TGTGCCAGCAGTCTGACAGGGTTTAACACAGATACGCAGTATTTT.

Comment on this clone: The sample has other DNA sequences that encode this CDR3 too. The rearrangement links TRBV4-3 to TRBJ2-7; a possible D gene is TRBD2 (5 bases). Trimming removed 3 bases at V and 4 bases at J, with 10 bases between. This CDR3 has 13 residues. CDR1 and CDR2 (germline): LGHNA, YSLEER. CDR3 nucleotides: TGCGCCAGCAGCCAGGGCGGCGGGTACGAGCAGTACTTC. It translates to CASSQGGGYEQYF.

This chain links TRBV3-1 (or the pseudogene TRBV3-2) with TRBJ2-5, with D possibly matching TRBD1 (5 bases). The germline V and J ends were trimmed by 2 bases and 4 bases, with 11 bases remaining between them. Germline assignment: CDR1 LGHDT and CDR2 YNNKEL (reference sequence). The CDR3 has 14 residues. The CDR3 loop is CASSQNLGRETQYF. The DNA of the CDR3 is TGTGCCAGCAGCCAAAACCTGGGGCGAGAGACCCAGTACTTC.

The DNA for the CDR3 is TGCGCCAGCAGCCGGAACCGGGACAGCTATGGCTACACCTTC. It is translated as CASSRNRDSYGYTF. V usage is TRBV4-3 and J usage is TRBJ1-2; 7 positions match TRBD1. The CDR3 is 14 amino acids. CDR1 and CDR2 (germline): LGHNA, YSLEER. V lost 4 bases to trimming and J lost 4 bases; unmatched junction nucleotides: 6.

This chain joins TRBV15 and TRBJ1-4; tentative D call: TRBD1 (6 bases). V was clipped by 0 bases and J by 8 bases, with 28 bases between them. This CDR3 region has 20 residues. The V gene's germline CDR1 is LNHNV and CDR2 YYDKDF (reference sequence). The CDR3 reads CATSRDSGIPSGRGNEKLFF. The CDR3 DNA reads TGTGCCACCAGCAGAGATTCAGGAATACCAAGCGGCAGGGGAAACGAAAAACTGTTTTTT.

The chain uses TRBV6-5 and TRBJ1-2; 9 bases match TRBD1. Germline CDR1 reads MNHEY; CDR2 reads SVGAGI. The CDR3 covers 14 residues. V gave up 4 bases and J gave up 4 bases; unmatched junction bases: 4. CDR3 amino acids: CASSWTGDRYGYTF. DNA for the CDR3: TGTGCCAGCAGTTGGACAGGGGATCGCTATGGCTACACCTTC.

The gene calls are TRBV6-1 and TRBJ1-4; D is possibly TRBD1 (5 bases). Germline CDR1 reads MNHNS; CDR2 reads SASEGT. V lost 1 base to trimming and J lost 7 bases, with 10 bases between them. The CDR3 is 14 residues long. The CDR3 here is CASSEDRISEKLFF. In DNA form, the CDR3 reads TGTGCCAGCAGTGAAGACAGGATATCTGAAAAACTGTTTTTT.

The genes are TRBV2 and TRBJ1-2; TRBD1 matches 7 bases. CDR3 length: 13 amino acids. The V gene's germline CDR1 is SNHLY and CDR2 FYNNEI. The V gene end was trimmed by 7 bases and the J gene end by 6 bases; junction bases not matched to a gene: 8. CDR3 DNA sequence: TGTGCCAGCAATCAACAGGGGTACAATGGCTACACCTTC. As protein: CASNQQGYNGYTF.

The gene calls are TRBV12-2 and TRBJ2-1; TRBD2, the D gene given by the table, was not confirmed from the DNA. TRBV12-2 is a documented pseudogene. There are 18 residues in the CDR3. The CDR3 DNA reads TGTGCAAGTCGCTTGAGGACGGGACTAGCGGCTACCCACAATGAGCAGTTCTTC. It yields the protein CASRLRTGLAATHNEQFF.

A few counts support this clone. This chain uses TRBV18 with TRBJ1-3, with 11 positions matching TRBD1. CDR3 length: 14 residues. Germline V gives CDR1 KGHSH, CDR2 LQKENI. J lost 7 bases, V lost 3 bases, and 2 bases had no gene match. CDR3: CASSPGQGGNTIYF. DNA of the CDR3: TGTGCCAGCTCACCGGGACAGGGGGGGAACACCATATATTTT.